The 26 T cell receptor beta chains presented below share a single source sample, sequenced in a study of long-term antiretroviral therapy in people with HIV. They ran version v3.0 of the immunoSEQ assay at survey level. TCRdb keeps only in-frame clones here, not all; method: immunoSEQ multiplex PCR. Of under 30,000 clones in the sample, roughly 96% are singletons; the top ten hold approximately 2.2%. Sequences were derived from unsorted PBMCs, sampled about 4.7 years after starting antiretroviral therapy. These receptors originate from a woman in her 50s with HIV.

The chain has TRBV27 and TRBJ1-4; 7 bases align to TRBD1. CDR1 MNHEY and CDR2 SMNVEV come from the germline V gene (reference sequence). The junction had 10 bases not matched to a gene; V was cut back by 6 bases and J by 3 bases. CDR3 size: 16 residues. The CDR3 nucleotides are TGTGCCAGCAGCCGTGGGGACAGTGGGTCTAATGAAAAACTGTTTTTT. As protein: CASSRGDSGSNEKLFF.

The chain couples TRBV12-5 to TRBJ2-1, with 8 bases lining up with TRBD2. The CDR3 runs to 18 residues. J gave up 5 bases and V 1 base, and 13 bases lay outside the gene matches. Germline lookup yields CDR1 LGHNT and CDR2 FRNRAP. In DNA form, the CDR3 reads TGTGCTAGTGGTTTGGGGCTCCCCGCGGGACTAGGACACAATGAGCAGTTCTTC. Translated, it gives CASGLGLPAGLGHNEQFF.

The V and J genes are TRBV7-8 and TRBJ1-5, with D perhaps TRBD1 (6 bases). CDR1 and CDR2 from the germline V gene are SGHVS and FQNEAQ. CDR3 length equals 15 residues. The V end was cut by 7 bases, the J end by 8 bases, with 21 bases between. CDR3 DNA sequence: TGTGCCAGCACGCCGGGGGGGGCCAACGGCAAGCCCCAGCATTTT. Protein: CASTPGGANGKPQHF. The whole variable domain, remainder taken from reference TRBV7-8 and TRBJ1-5, is GAGVSQSPRYKVAKRGQDVALRCDPISGHVSLFWYQQALGQGPEFLTYFQNEAQLDKSGLPSDRFFAERPEGSVSTLKIQRTQQEDSAVYLCASTPGGANGKPQHFGDGTRLSIL.

The chain couples TRBV14 to TRBJ2-1; D is unresolved. Germline loops: CDR1 SGHDN, CDR2 FVKESK. Trimming shortened V by 4 bases and J by 3 bases, and 16 bases separated the two germline ends. The CDR3 contains 16 residues. CDR3 in DNA: TGTGCCAGCAGCCCCGCGGAACGGATTTACTACAATGAGCAGTTCTTC. Translated, it gives CASSPAERIYYNEQFF.

This clone was counted a single time. The chain links TRBV5-1 to TRBJ2-7, with D possibly being TRBD1 (7 bases). The V gene lost 4 bases and the J gene lost 5 bases, with 10 bases spanning the gap. From germline, CDR1 is SGHRS and CDR2 YFSETQ. The CDR3 is made up of 12 amino acids. This CDR3 is CASSPGGNEQYF. DNA for the CDR3: TGCGCCAGCAGCCCAGGGGGGAACGAGCAGTACTTC.

The chain carries TRBV14 and TRBJ2-1; D is undetermined. Germline CDR1 reads SGHDN; CDR2 reads FVKESK. V was pared by 3 bases and J by 4 bases, with 22 bases between. The CDR3 loop spans 18 amino acids. The CDR3 spells CASSQEIPTRLPYNEQFF. In DNA form, the CDR3 reads TGTGCCAGCAGCCAGGAAATCCCGACGCGGCTCCCTTACAATGAGCAGTTCTTC.

This sequence joins TRBV5-4 and TRBJ2-5; TRBD1 agrees at 7 bases. Germline V lookup: CDR1 SGHNT, CDR2 YYREEE (reference sequence). The CDR3 has 13 residues. Trimming took 3 bases from V and 12 from J; bases not matched to a gene: 11. The DNA for the CDR3 is TGTGCCAGCAGCTCAGGGACAGCCCCACTTGAGTACTTC. Amino acids: CASSSGTAPLEYF.

The rearrangement joins TRBV2 to TRBJ1-5; D may be TRBD1 (5 bases). This CDR3 is built from 13 residues. Looked up from germline, CDR1 is SNHLY and CDR2 is FYNNEI. Trimming stripped 7 bases from V and 9 bases from J, with 16 bases between. The CDR3 here is CASTTWGGMPQHF. The CDR3 DNA follows: TGTGCCAGCACCACCTGGGGGGGAATGCCCCAGCATTTT. Full variable domain (remainder filled in from reference TRBV2 and TRBJ1-5): EPEVTQTPSHQVTQMGQEVILRCVPISNHLYFYWYRQILGQKVEFLVSFYNNEISEKSEIFDDQFSVERPDGSNFTLKIRSTKLEDSAMYFCASTTWGGMPQHFGDGTRLSIL.

The chain combines TRBV6-6 with TRBJ2-1, with 8 bases identical to TRBD1. The CDR3 spans 12 residues. The germline gives CDR1 MNHNY, CDR2 SVGAGI (reference sequence). V shed 5 bases, J shed 11 bases, and the junction held 5 bases outside the gene matches. This CDR3 reads CASSRDRFQQFF. Here the CDR3 DNA reads TGTGCCAGCAGTCGGGACAGGTTCCAGCAGTTCTTC.

The count of this clone is one. The DNA for the CDR3 is TGTGCCAGCAGCTCGGGACAGGGCTACGAGCAGTACTTC. Translated, it gives CASSSGQGYEQYF. The V call is TRBV5-6, the J call TRBJ2-7, with 9 bases aligning to TRBD1. The CDR3 totals 13 residues. The trim removed 3 bases at V and 3 bases at J, leaving 1 base unmatched. Germline CDR1 is SGHDT and CDR2 is YYEEEE.

The chain recombines TRBV15 with TRBJ1-4, with D uncertain. The germline V gene encodes CDR1 LNHNV and CDR2 YYDKDF (reference sequence). This CDR3 is 12 amino acids long. V shed 1 base and J shed 7 bases, with 4 bases lying between them. CDR3 DNA sequence: TGTGCCACCAGCAGAGGTGTTGAAAAACTGTTTTTT. This sequence encodes CATSRGVEKLFF.

Here the CDR3 reads CASSARTGTKAFF. In DNA, the CDR3 is TGTGCCAGCAGCGCAAGGACAGGGACTAAAGCTTTCTTT. The rearrangement joins TRBV13 to TRBJ1-1; 8 bases map to TRBD1. Germline-derived CDR1 and CDR2 are PRHDT and FYEKMQ (reference sequence). There are 13 residues in the CDR3. Trimming cost V 5 bases and J 9 bases; bases outside gene matches: 8.

In this sample, this clone turned up once. The chain joins TRBV28 to TRBJ2-6; 7 bases fit TRBD1. Germline V CDR1 and CDR2: MDHEN, SYDVKM. V shed 4 bases, J shed 0 bases, and the junction held 9 bases outside the gene matches. This CDR3 contains 18 residues. CDR3 sequence reads: CASSSGGMVSSGANVLTF. The CDR3 nucleotides are TGTGCCAGCAGTTCAGGGGGAATGGTCTCCTCTGGGGCCAACGTCCTGACTTTC.

The rearrangement joins TRBV4-3 to TRBJ1-2; D not certain. There are 15 residues in the CDR3. The germline V gene encodes CDR1 LGHNA and CDR2 YSLEER. V lost 3 bases, J lost 0 bases, and 11 bases lay in between. CDR3 sequence reads: CASSQEDGANYGYTF. In nucleotides, the CDR3 is TGCGCCAGCAGCCAGGAAGACGGAGCTAACTATGGCTACACCTTC.

This chain links TRBV27 with TRBJ1-2; no reliable D call. Trimming pared 3 bases from V and 3 bases from J, leaving 11 bases between. CDR1 and CDR2 from the germline V gene are MNHEY and SMNVEV (reference sequence). The CDR3 length is 14 residues. DNA of the CDR3: TGTGCCAGCAGTTTCGGGCCCGGGCACTATGGCTACACCTTC. Translating it yields CASSFGPGHYGYTF.

The rearrangement uses TRBV15 and TRBJ2-1; D gene ambiguous. Germline CDR1 LNHNV, CDR2 YYDKDF (reference sequence). The germline V and J ends were trimmed by 0 bases and 7 bases, with 7 bases remaining between them. This CDR3 is 13 amino acids long. CDR3 loop: CATSRDQANEQFF. DNA for the CDR3: TGTGCCACCAGCAGAGATCAAGCGAATGAGCAGTTCTTC.

The chain employs TRBV27 and TRBJ2-2; D is perhaps TRBD2 (5 bases). The length of the CDR3 is 15 residues. Looked up from germline, CDR1 is MNHEY and CDR2 is SMNVEV (reference sequence). Trimming left V 6 bases short and J 7 bases short, with 18 bases between. The CDR3 loop is CASRSERSGVGELFF. CDR3 in DNA: TGTGCCAGCAGGTCGGAGCGGTCTGGGGTCGGGGAGCTGTTTTTT.

J is TRBJ2-7 and V is TRBV14; TRBD1 agrees at 7 bases. V shed 3 bases and J 5 bases; nucleotides not matched to a gene: 10. Germline V lookup: CDR1 SGHDN, CDR2 FVKESK. The CDR3 totals 15 residues. As DNA, the CDR3 is TGTGCCAGCAGCCAGACGAGGACAGGAGTCGACGAGCAGTACTTC. Protein product: CASSQTRTGVDEQYF. The variable domain in full, completed from reference TRBV14 and TRBJ2-7, reads EAGVTQFPSHSVIEKGQTVTLRCDPISGHDNLYWYRRVMGKEIKFLLHFVKESKQDESGMPNNRFLAERTGGTYSTLKVQPAELEDSGVYFCASSQTRTGVDEQYFGPGTRLTVT.

The chain is built from TRBV5-5 and TRBJ2-2; unclear D gene. Deletions cut 1 base from V and 0 bases from J, with 7 bases between. Germline V gives CDR1 SGHKS, CDR2 YYEKEE (reference sequence). The CDR3 has 15 amino acids. The CDR3 is CASSLLTSNTGELFF. The CDR3 region has the DNA TGTGCCAGCAGCTTGTTGACTTCGAACACCGGGGAGCTGTTTTTT.

V gene TRBV28 combines with J gene TRBJ1-2; 7 nucleotides agree with TRBD1. Losses at the gene ends were 6 bases for V and 4 bases for J; bases not matched to a gene: 5. From germline, CDR1 is MDHEN and CDR2 SYDVKM. There are 13 residues in the CDR3. The CDR3, as DNA: TGTGCCAGCAGCAGGGGGGACCTCTATGGCTACACCTTC. This codes for CASSRGDLYGYTF.

The chain joins TRBV9 to TRBJ2-7, with D perhaps matching TRBD2 (6 bases). Germline CDR1 reads SGDLS; CDR2 reads YYNGEE. V was clipped by 0 bases and J by 5 bases, with 24 bases between them. CDR3 length: 18 amino acids. CDR3 sequence (DNA): TGTGCCAGCAGCGTAGCGGCAAGGGGACTGGCGGGTGTGAACGAGCAGTACTTC. Translated: CASSVAARGLAGVNEQYF.

The rearrangement joins TRBV6-1 to TRBJ1-5; possible D gene TRBD1, 5 bases. Trimming removed 6 bases from V and 5 bases from J, with 11 bases in between. This CDR3 has 13 amino acids. The germline V gene encodes CDR1 MNHNS and CDR2 SASEGT. Here the CDR3 DNA reads TGTGCCAGCAGCCGGGAGGGGTATCAGCCCCAGCATTTT. Translation: CASSREGYQPQHF.

J is TRBJ2-6 and V is TRBV6-5; D is unresolved. V lost 0 bases and J 0 bases, leaving 3 bases between the germline ends. The CDR3 sequence is 15 residues long. Germline CDR1 reads MNHEY; CDR2 reads SVGAGI. CDR3 coding DNA: TGTGCCAGCAGTTACTCGGACTCTGGGGCCAACGTCCTGACTTTC. Translation: CASSYSDSGANVLTF.

Details on this clone: Other DNA sequences in the same sample also yield this CDR3. This chain links TRBV7-8 with TRBJ2-3; D ambiguous. The V end lost 6 bases, the J end lost 5 bases, and 6 bases lay between the germline ends. CDR1 SGHVS and CDR2 FQNEAQ come from the germline V gene. The length of the CDR3 is 11 residues. The CDR3 nucleotides read TGTGCCAGCAGTCCACAAGATACGCAGTATTTT. It specifies CASSPQDTQYF. The whole variable domain, remainder taken from reference TRBV7-8 and TRBJ2-3, is GAGVSQSPRYKVAKRGQDVALRCDPISGHVSLFWYQQALGQGPEFLTYFQNEAQLDKSGLPSDRFFAERPEGSVSTLKIQRTQQEDSAVYLCASSPQDTQYFGPGTRLTVL.

This rearrangement joins TRBV7-2 to TRBJ2-7, with 10 nucleotides matching TRBD1. Germline V gives CDR1 SGHTA, CDR2 FQGNSA. The CDR3 extends over 14 amino acids. Trimming took 4 bases from V and 4 from J; bases not matched to a gene: 4. In nucleotides, the CDR3 is TGTGCCAGCAGCTACGGGACAGGGGAATACGAGCAGTACTTC. Translating it yields CASSYGTGEYEQYF.

The V gene is TRBV4-3, the J gene TRBJ2-7; D is possibly TRBD2 (5 bases). The V gene's germline CDR1 is LGHNA and CDR2 YSLEER. The CDR3 sequence is 16 residues long. V lost 0 bases and J 2 bases, leaving 14 bases between the germline ends. The CDR3 here is CASSQEAATATYEQYF. The CDR3 bases are TGCGCCAGCAGCCAAGAAGCGGCGACTGCAACCTACGAGCAGTACTTC.